The 27 T cell receptor beta chains in this list originate from one sample, sequenced in a study of blood T cell repertoires in COVID-19. The assay was immunoSEQ multiplex PCR, and TCRdb's table has in-frame clones only and misses some. The data hold fewer than 200,000 clones, with 70% to 85% observed a single time. The sample consisted of peripheral blood. The receptor source for this set is a man in his 60s who had recovered from COVID-19.

The chain carries TRBV5-1 and TRBJ1-3, with D uncertain. The CDR3 contains 11 residues. Trimming removed 9 bases from V and 4 bases from J, with 8 bases in between. Germline V gene data show CDR1 as SGHRS and CDR2 as YFSETQ. The CDR3 here is CATSLGNTIYF. The DNA of the CDR3 is TGCGCCACTTCCCTCGGAAACACCATATATTTT.

The V and J genes are TRBV9 and TRBJ2-7; 7 nucleotides align to TRBD1. With 4 bases clipped from V and 6 bases from J, the junction kept 7 bases outside the gene matches. CDR1 is SGDLS, CDR2 YYNGEE, per germline. The CDR3 is made up of 13 amino acids. The CDR3 sequence is CASSMDRRSEQYF. The CDR3 DNA reads TGTGCCAGCAGCATGGACAGGAGAAGCGAGCAGTACTTC.

CDR3 coding DNA: TGTGCCAGCAGCCCTCCGGGACAGGGTGGTTATGGCTACACCTTC. Protein: CASSPPGQGGYGYTF. The rearrangement links TRBV3-1 (or the pseudogene TRBV3-2) to TRBJ1-2, with TRBD1 matching 9 bases. Germline V gives CDR1 LGHDT, CDR2 YNNKEL (reference sequence). Trimming removed 4 bases from V and 5 bases from J; junction bases left unmatched: 8. The CDR3 is 15 residues long.

V usage is TRBV9 and J usage is TRBJ1-2, with TRBD1 as a possible D gene (6 bases). Trimming took 3 bases from V and 0 from J, leaving 15 bases between them. The CDR3 totals 16 residues. The germline CDR1 and CDR2 sequences are SGDLS and YYNGEE. The chain's CDR3 is CASSERQAVANYGYTF. CDR3 DNA: TGTGCCAGCAGCGAGCGACAGGCGGTAGCTAACTATGGCTACACCTTC. The variable domain in full, completed from reference TRBV9 and TRBJ1-2, reads DSGVTQTPKHLITATGQRVTLRCSPRSGDLSVYWYQQSLDQGLQFLIQYYNGEERAKGNILERFSAQQFPDLHSELNLSSLELGDSALYFCASSERQAVANYGYTFGSGTRLTVV.

With regard to this clone: One junction end disagrees with the germline gene, perhaps due to a read error. The chain links TRBV6-2 or TRBV6-3 to TRBJ2-2; a weak D match, TRBD1 (6 bases). The length of the CDR3 is 15 residues. Germline V gene data show CDR1 as MNHEY and CDR2 as SVGEGT. CDR3 DNA sequence: TGTGCCAGCAGTTACTTGGGGCTCTACCAAGGGGGGCTGTTTTTT. This codes for CASSYLGLYQGGLFF.

The V call is TRBV29-1, the J call TRBJ2-7; the D gene is possibly TRBD1 (6 bases). This CDR3 contains 13 residues. CDR1 is SQVTM and CDR2 is ANQGSEA in the germline V gene. Trimming left V 7 bases short and J 2 bases short, with 15 bases between. The CDR3, as DNA: TGCAGCGCCAGGGGTACGGGCGCCTACGAGCAGTACTTC. Amino acids: CSARGTGAYEQYF.

V gene TRBV11-2 combines with J gene TRBJ2-7; D is perhaps TRBD2 (5 bases). With 4 bases removed from V and 4 bases from J, the gap between germline ends came to 8 bases. Germline loops: CDR1 SGHAT, CDR2 FQNNGV. The CDR3 is 12 residues long. The CDR3 sequence is CASSSDSYEQYF. The CDR3, as DNA: TGTGCCAGCAGCTCGGACTCGTACGAGCAGTACTTC.

This clone was seen just once. One end of the junction varies from germline; a read error may be responsible. This chain links TRBV19 with TRBJ2-1; 8 nucleotides agree with TRBD2. Per the germline V gene, CDR1 is LNHDA and CDR2 is SQIVND (reference sequence). This CDR3 is built from 16 residues. The CDR3 DNA reads TGTGCCAGTAGTGTAGAAACCGGGACTAGTCACAATGAGCAGTTCTTC. Residues: CASSVETGTSHNEQFF. The whole variable domain, remainder taken from reference TRBV19 and TRBJ2-1, is DGGITQSPKYLFRKEGQNVTLSCEQNLNHDAMYWYRQDPGQGLRLIYYSQIVNDFQKGDIAEGYSVSREKKESFPLTVTSAQKNPTAFYLCASSVETGTSHNEQFFGPGTRLTVL.

The J gene is TRBJ1-2, the V gene TRBV7-2; D is ambiguous. The CDR3 length is 14 residues. Germline CDR1 and CDR2: SGHTA and FQGNSA. The V gene lost 5 bases and the J gene lost 3 bases, with 13 bases spanning the gap. The CDR3 spells CASSPISHDYGYTF. The CDR3 nucleotides read TGTGCCAGCAGCCCGATAAGCCATGACTATGGCTACACCTTC.

This clone was found a few times. This chain joins TRBV19 and TRBJ1-5, with 10 nucleotides matching TRBD1. V lost 4 bases and J lost 3; bases outside the gene matches: 3. Germline-derived CDR1 and CDR2 are LNHDA and SQIVND (reference sequence). The CDR3 sequence is 15 residues long. The CDR3 sequence is CASSTGTGANQPQHF. Written as DNA, the CDR3 is TGTGCCAGTAGTACAGGGACAGGGGCCAATCAGCCCCAGCATTTT. Combining the CDR3 with reference TRBV19 and TRBJ1-5 gives the whole variable domain DGGITQSPKYLFRKEGQNVTLSCEQNLNHDAMYWYRQDPGQGLRLIYYSQIVNDFQKGDIAEGYSVSREKKESFPLTVTSAQKNPTAFYLCASSTGTGANQPQHFGDGTRLSIL.

The chain combines TRBV18 with TRBJ1-2, with D hard to call. V lost 0 bases, J lost 4 bases, and 12 bases lay in between. Germline V gene data show CDR1 as KGHSH and CDR2 as LQKENI. The CDR3 spans 15 residues. Here the CDR3 reads CASSPPPSTTYGYTF. The CDR3 coding sequence is TGTGCCAGCTCACCACCGCCCAGTACTACCTATGGCTACACCTTC.

This clone was seen just once. The chain recombines TRBV7-6 with TRBJ1-2, with 8 bases matching TRBD1. Looked up from germline, CDR1 is SGHVS and CDR2 is FNYEAQ. With 0 bases clipped from V and 4 bases from J, the junction kept 13 bases outside the gene matches. The CDR3 runs 18 residues. The CDR3 region is CASSLARRPAGGLYGYTF. For the CDR3, the DNA is TGTGCCAGCAGCTTAGCCCGCCGCCCGGCAGGGGGCCTCTATGGCTACACCTTC.

The V call is TRBV6-5, the J call TRBJ1-1; D is unresolved. Trimming left V 8 bases short and J 3 bases short, with 13 bases between. CDR3 length: 13 residues. The V gene's germline CDR1 is MNHEY and CDR2 SVGAGI. DNA of the CDR3: TGTGCCAGCGTGTCCCCTAGCTACACTGAAGCTTTCTTT. Translation: CASVSPSYTEAFF.

The chain links TRBV7-2 to TRBJ2-7, with 7 bases lining up with TRBD2. CDR1 is SGHTA and CDR2 is FQGNSA in the germline V gene. This CDR3 is 15 amino acids long. The ends lost 1 base at V and 3 bases at J; junction bases unmatched: 6. The CDR3 reads CASSLGSGMGYEQYF. CDR3 sequence (DNA): TGTGCCAGCAGCTTAGGGAGCGGGATGGGCTACGAGCAGTACTTC.

The chain employs TRBV5-1 and TRBJ2-7; 8 nucleotides line up with TRBD1. J was trimmed by 1 base and V by 7 bases; bases with no gene match: 7. Germline lookup yields CDR1 SGHRS and CDR2 YFSETQ. The length of the CDR3 is 14 residues. CDR3 protein: CASARQGTSYEQYF. CDR3 DNA sequence: TGCGCCAGCGCAAGACAGGGGACTTCCTACGAGCAGTACTTC.

The J gene is TRBJ1-5, the V gene TRBV12-3 or TRBV12-4; tentative D call: TRBD1 (5 bases). V was cut by 2 bases and J by 6 bases, with 5 bases left in between. This CDR3 region has 12 residues. The CDR3 is CASSLRGQPQHF. The CDR3 DNA is TGTGCCAGCAGTTTAAGGGGTCAGCCCCAGCATTTT.

The chain carries TRBV2 and TRBJ2-5; TRBD1 matches at 7 bases. The CDR3 loop spans 15 amino acids. Per germline, CDR1 SNHLY and CDR2 FYNNEI. The V and J ends lost 6 bases and 3 bases, in that order; junction bases with no gene match: 10. CDR3 sequence: CASRRVGQGEETQYF. CDR3 coding DNA: TGTGCCAGCAGGAGGGTTGGGCAGGGGGAAGAGACCCAGTACTTC.

This clone was counted once. This sequence joins TRBV14 and TRBJ2-5, with D perhaps TRBD1 (5 bases). The germline CDR1 and CDR2 sequences are SGHDN and FVKESK. V lost 2 bases and J 4 bases, leaving 20 bases between the germline ends. The CDR3 runs to 17 residues. CDR3 protein: CASSQWGSPVVRETQYF. CDR3 nucleotide sequence: TGTGCCAGCAGCCAATGGGGCTCACCAGTTGTTCGAGAGACCCAGTACTTC.

The chain recombines TRBV6-1 with TRBJ1-1; D uncertain. Looked up from germline, CDR1 is MNHNS and CDR2 is SASEGT. V was clipped by 8 bases and J by 3 bases, with 13 bases between them. The length of the CDR3 is 13 residues. CDR3 bases: TGTGCCAGCGAGTTTGCATCGGACACTGAAGCTTTCTTT. Translated, it gives CASEFASDTEAFF.

This chain uses TRBV5-1 with TRBJ1-2, with TRBD1 identical over 9 bases. CDR1 and CDR2 from the germline V gene are SGHRS and YFSETQ. J lost 0 bases, V lost 0 bases, and 6 bases had no gene match. The CDR3 runs to 17 residues. CDR3 nucleotides: TGCGCCAGCAGCTTGGGGACAGGGGACCCTGCTAACTATGGCTACACCTTC. It specifies CASSLGTGDPANYGYTF.

This chain links TRBV29-1 with TRBJ1-2; 7 nucleotides align to TRBD1. The CDR3 is made up of 13 amino acids. The ends lost 8 bases at V and 0 bases at J; junction bases unmatched: 6. Germline V lookup: CDR1 SQVTM, CDR2 ANQGSEA. The CDR3 loop is CSIRGNSNYGYTF. The CDR3 nucleotides are TGCAGCATCAGGGGGAACTCTAACTATGGCTACACCTTC. The complete variable domain, with remaining parts taken from reference TRBV29-1 and TRBJ1-2, reads SAVISQKPSRDICQRGTSLTIQCQVDSQVTMMFWYRQQPGQSLTLIATANQGSEATYESGFVIDKFPISRPNLTFSTLTVSNMSPEDSSIYLCSIRGNSNYGYTFGSGTRLTVV.

The V gene is TRBV5-4, the J gene TRBJ1-2; D possibly corresponds to TRBD1 (5 bases). V was trimmed by 3 bases and J by 4 bases, leaving 16 bases between them. Germline CDR1 is SGHNT and CDR2 is YYREEE (reference sequence). The CDR3 covers 15 residues. The CDR3 DNA reads TGTGCCAGCAGCTACGATCGACAGAGGCTCTATGGCTACACCTTC. As protein: CASSYDRQRLYGYTF.

This clone was seen once. The rearrangement joins TRBV7-3 to TRBJ1-5; 8 bases map to TRBD1. The CDR3 consists of 14 residues. Germline V lookup: CDR1 SGHTA, CDR2 FQGTGA. With 2 bases clipped from V and 5 bases from J, the junction kept 2 bases outside the gene matches. In DNA, the CDR3 is TGTGCCAGCAGCTTAGGGGGACAGGATCAGCCCCAGCATTTT. Its translation: CASSLGGQDQPQHF.

This chain links TRBV27 with TRBJ1-1, with a possible D match to TRBD1 (5 bases). V was trimmed by 10 bases and J by 0 bases, leaving 12 bases between them. The V gene's germline CDR1 is MNHEY and CDR2 SMNVEV (reference sequence). The CDR3 contains 13 residues. CDR3 sequence reads: CATYGGVNTEAFF. CDR3 sequence (DNA): TGTGCCACCTACGGAGGGGTGAACACTGAAGCTTTCTTT.

The chain is built from TRBV29-1 and TRBJ1-4, with a weak D call TRBD1 (5 bases). The V gene lost 3 bases and the J gene lost 8 bases, with 13 bases spanning the gap. CDR3 length: 13 residues. Germline CDR1 and CDR2: SQVTM and ANQGSEA. For the CDR3, the DNA is TGCAGCGTTGAGGACCACTCAGGGGAAAAACTGTTTTTT. The encoded protein is CSVEDHSGEKLFF.

The gene calls are TRBV7-9 and TRBJ2-5; 9 nucleotides align to TRBD1. V gave up 5 bases and J gave up 2 bases; unmatched junction bases: 6. The length of the CDR3 is 15 residues. The germline CDR1 and CDR2 sequences are SEHNR and FQNEAQ (reference sequence). CDR3 residues: CASSHRQGVQETQYF. CDR3 sequence (DNA): TGTGCCAGCAGCCACCGACAGGGGGTTCAAGAGACCCAGTACTTC.

The chain employs TRBV4-3 and TRBJ2-3; 7 nucleotides align to TRBD2. This CDR3 is 16 amino acids long. Germline V gene lookup returns CDR1 LGHNA and CDR2 YSLEER. Trimming took 0 bases from V and 3 from J; bases not matched to a gene: 6. CDR3 residues: CASSQDYREATDTQYF. In DNA, the CDR3 is TGCGCCAGCAGCCAAGATTACCGGGAGGCGACAGATACGCAGTATTTT.